Following are 22 T cell receptor beta chains from one sample sequenced in a study of cytomegalovirus exposure and HLA in healthy donors. PCR involved 60 Vbeta and 13 Jbeta primers. Only in-frame clones appear in the TCRdb table, and some are missing; sequencing was by immunoSEQ multiplex PCR. The sample lists under 200,000 clones; roughly 75% were seen once. The sequencing input was PBMCs. The origin of the receptors is a male donor in good health and CMV-seronegative.

The table lists this clone with a few counts. This chain uses TRBV5-1 with TRBJ1-1, with 9 bases aligning to TRBD1. Germline CDR1 is SGHRS and CDR2 is YFSETQ. The junction had 11 bases not matched to a gene; V was cut back by 4 bases and J by 4 bases. The CDR3 totals 16 residues. The CDR3 nucleotides are TGCGCCAGCAGCGAGGGGACAGGGATTTCGGGCACTGAAGCTTTCTTT. It specifies CASSEGTGISGTEAFF.

The V and J genes are TRBV7-9 and TRBJ2-1; D unclear. V was pared by 3 bases and J by 0 bases, with 9 bases between. This CDR3 is built from 15 residues. CDR1 and CDR2 from the germline V gene are SEHNR and FQNEAQ (reference sequence). In DNA form, the CDR3 reads TGTGCCAGCAGCTTCCCCCACAGCTCCTACAATGAGCAGTTCTTC. This gives the protein CASSFPHSSYNEQFF.

The chain uses TRBV4-1 and TRBJ1-1; 7 nucleotides match TRBD1. CDR1 MGHRA and CDR2 YSYEKL come from the germline V gene. Unmatched junction bases numbered 10, after V lost 4 bases and J lost 2 bases. There are 16 residues in the CDR3. CDR3 coding DNA: TGCGCCAGCAGCCTTAATTACGGACAGGCAAACACTGAAGCTTTCTTT. It encodes CASSLNYGQANTEAFF.

The chain combines TRBV6-6 with TRBJ2-2, with 9 positions matching TRBD2. CDR3 size: 16 residues. Germline loops: CDR1 MNHNY, CDR2 SVGAGI (reference sequence). Germline trimming cut 7 bases from V and 0 bases from J; bases unmatched to any gene: 6. The CDR3 DNA sequence: TGTGCCAGCAACCGAGCGGGGGGCACGAACACCGGGGAGCTGTTTTTT. Translating gives CASNRAGGTNTGELFF.

The chain carries TRBV4-3 and TRBJ1-2; tentative D call: TRBD1 (6 bases). V gave up 0 bases and J gave up 4 bases, with 24 bases separating them. Germline V CDR1 and CDR2: LGHNA, YSLEER. The CDR3 has 19 residues. CDR3 residues: CASSQDLAGATPTAYGYTF. The CDR3 nucleotides are TGCGCCAGCAGCCAAGATTTGGCAGGGGCCACTCCGACGGCCTATGGCTACACCTTC.

About this clone itself: At one boundary the junction diverges from the germline segment, which might be a read error. The V call is TRBV7-9, the J call TRBJ2-7, with 8 bases identical to TRBD1. The CDR3 has 15 amino acids. The germline CDR1 and CDR2 sequences are SEHNR and FQNEAQ (reference sequence). CDR3 residues: CAGSQDREAIYEQYF. CDR3 nucleotide sequence: TGTGCCGGCAGTCAGGACAGGGAAGCCATCTACGAGCAGTACTTC.

Here the CDR3 reads CASSVDEGLAVYEQYF. The CDR3, as DNA: TGTGCCAGCAGCGTAGATGAGGGACTAGCTGTTTACGAGCAGTACTTC. The chain couples TRBV9 to TRBJ2-7, with 9 bases aligning to TRBD2. J was trimmed by 4 bases and V by 0 bases; bases with no gene match: 8. Germline lookup yields CDR1 SGDLS and CDR2 YYNGEE. The CDR3 runs 16 residues.

The chain carries TRBV7-6 and TRBJ2-3; 12 bases match TRBD2. Germline assignment: CDR1 SGHVS and CDR2 FNYEAQ. V gave up 5 bases and J gave up 1 base; unmatched junction bases: 7. The CDR3 is made up of 17 amino acids. For the CDR3, the DNA is TGTGCCAGCAGCACCACGACTAGCGGGAGAGGCACAGATACGCAGTATTTT. Translating it yields CASSTTTSGRGTDTQYF.

The chain couples TRBV19 to TRBJ1-1; D may be TRBD1 (5 bases). Germline V gives CDR1 LNHDA, CDR2 SQIVND (reference sequence). V lost 8 bases and J lost 1, with 11 bases in between. This CDR3 is built from 13 residues. DNA for the CDR3: TGTGCCAGTGGGGCAGGGCCGAACACTGAAGCTTTCTTT. Translating gives CASGAGPNTEAFF.

The CDR3 region is CASSIDATGKRLQYF. In DNA, the CDR3 is TGTGCCAGTAGTATAGACGCGACAGGGAAACGGTTGCAGTACTTC. The chain carries TRBV19 and TRBJ2-7; 7 bases are a match to TRBD1. CDR1 and CDR2 from the germline V gene are LNHDA and SQIVND (reference sequence). V was pared by 0 bases and J by 9 bases, with 11 bases of the junction left unmatched. The CDR3 sequence is 15 residues long.

The genes are TRBV4-2 and TRBJ2-2, with D maybe TRBD2 (6 bases). Germline V CDR1 and CDR2: LGHNA, YNFKEQ. The CDR3 sequence is 20 residues long. Trimming removed 4 bases from V and 2 bases from J, with 26 bases in between. The DNA for the CDR3 is TGTGCCAGCAGCCGGACCATGGCAGGAGGGACGGCCCTTAACACCGGGGAGCTGTTTTTT. Translating it yields CASSRTMAGGTALNTGELFF.

Here the CDR3 DNA reads TGTGCCAGCTCACCACCCAGGAAAGGTGGCTACACCTTC. This encodes CASSPPRKGGYTF. The chain uses TRBV18 and TRBJ1-2; D uncertain. The germline V gene has CDR1 KGHSH and CDR2 LQKENI. This CDR3 is built from 13 residues. V was trimmed by 0 bases and J by 7 bases, leaving 9 bases between them.

The chain recombines TRBV19 with TRBJ1-5, with a tentative D call TRBD1 (5 bases). V lost 5 bases, J lost 4 bases, and 6 bases lay in between. Germline assignment: CDR1 LNHDA and CDR2 SQIVND (reference sequence). This CDR3 is 12 amino acids long. The CDR3 reads CASSAGNQPQHF. Here the CDR3 DNA reads TGTGCCAGTAGTGCAGGGAATCAGCCCCAGCATTTT.

The V and J genes are TRBV30 and TRBJ1-4; 7 bases align to TRBD1. Per germline, CDR1 GTSNPN and CDR2 SVGIG (reference sequence). CDR3 length equals 15 residues. The trim removed 3 bases at V and 5 bases at J, leaving 9 bases unmatched. DNA of the CDR3: TGTGCCTGGAGGCGCACGGGACAGAAGAATGAAAAACTGTTTTTT. As protein: CAWRRTGQKNEKLFF.

The rearrangement joins TRBV18 to TRBJ1-1; TRBD1 matches 7 bases. Germline CDR1 KGHSH, CDR2 LQKENI. The CDR3 contains 14 residues. Trimming took 2 bases from V and 11 from J; bases not matched to a gene: 11. CDR3 loop: CASSPSYGLQGAFF. CDR3 coding DNA: TGTGCCAGCTCACCATCATACGGTTTACAGGGGGCTTTCTTT.

The chain links TRBV7-9 to TRBJ2-3; the match to TRBD1 covers 7 bases. The CDR3 extends over 16 amino acids. V shed 2 bases, J shed 4 bases, and the junction held 9 bases outside the gene matches. Germline assignment: CDR1 SEHNR and CDR2 FQNEAQ (reference sequence). CDR3 amino acids: CASSLKGGYPPDTQYF. The CDR3, as DNA: TGTGCCAGCAGCTTAAAAGGGGGCTACCCTCCAGATACGCAGTATTTT.

J is TRBJ2-2 and V is TRBV6-1; 7 bases fit TRBD1. Germline lookup yields CDR1 MNHNS and CDR2 SASEGT. V was pared by 6 bases and J by 7 bases, with 5 bases of the junction left unmatched. The CDR3 has 13 amino acids. CDR3 sequence: CASRVGGSGELFF. DNA for the CDR3: TGTGCCAGCAGGGTAGGGGGCAGCGGGGAGCTGTTTTTT.

The genes are TRBV7-7 and TRBJ2-5; D might be TRBD2 (7 bases). This CDR3 is built from 14 residues. From germline, CDR1 is SSHAT and CDR2 FNYEAQ (reference sequence). The germline V and J ends were trimmed by 3 bases and 5 bases, with 13 bases remaining between them. The chain's CDR3 is CASSFRGRGETQYF. In DNA, the CDR3 is TGTGCCAGCAGCTTTCGTGGGAGGGGGGAGACCCAGTACTTC.

The rearrangement uses TRBV19 and TRBJ1-4; no firm D call. The CDR3 totals 15 residues. V dropped 7 bases and J dropped 0 bases, with 12 bases sitting between them. Germline V gene sequence: CDR1 LNHDA, CDR2 SQIVND (reference sequence). The CDR3 nucleotides are TGTGCCAGTATTGCCTCGCGTGCAACTAATGAAAAACTGTTTTTT. It is translated as CASIASRATNEKLFF.

The chain couples TRBV4-1 to TRBJ2-2; 8 bases are shared with TRBD1. The CDR3 length is 15 residues. After removal of 1 base from V and 3 bases from J, the junction contained 1 base not matched to a gene. Germline V gene sequence: CDR1 MGHRA, CDR2 YSYEKL. Here the CDR3 DNA reads TGCGCCAGCAGCCAAGCGGACAGGGACACCGGGGAGCTGTTTTTT. Amino acids: CASSQADRDTGELFF.

This chain connects TRBV30 to TRBJ1-2; 10 bases fit TRBD1. Germline V gene sequence: CDR1 GTSNPN, CDR2 SVGIG (reference sequence). The CDR3 runs to 14 residues. With V trimmed by 0 bases and J by 5 bases, 3 bases remained unmatched. CDR3 sequence (DNA): TGTGCCTGGAGTGTAGGGACAGGGGCATATGGCTACACCTTC. Translation gives CAWSVGTGAYGYTF.

CDR3 loop: CASSSLREVNTEAFF. The CDR3 DNA is TGTGCCAGCAGTTCACTCAGGGAGGTAAACACTGAAGCTTTCTTT. This chain joins TRBV6-5 and TRBJ1-1, with D maybe TRBD1 (5 bases). Germline CDR1 is MNHEY and CDR2 is SVGAGI. This CDR3 spans 15 amino acids. Trimming took off 4 bases at V and 2 bases at J, with 14 bases between the two ends.